These 23 T cell receptor beta chains came from one sample sequenced in a study of blood T cell repertoires in COVID-19. Assay used: immunoSEQ multiplex PCR; TCRdb lists only in-frame clones, some missing. The table shows some 40,000 clones, with about 89% occurring only once. Sequenced sample: peripheral blood. The source is a man aged 50 to 59 with active COVID-19.

The chain has TRBV10-2 and TRBJ1-1, with TRBD1 as a possible D gene (5 bases). Deletions cut 9 bases from V and 3 bases from J, with 14 bases between. Germline CDR1 and CDR2: WSHSY and SAAADI. There are 13 residues in the CDR3. The DNA for the CDR3 is TGCGCCAGTGAGGAGATCAGGGACACTGAAGCTTTCTTT. This gives the protein CASEEIRDTEAFF.

This clone was counted a single time. The chain carries TRBV19 and TRBJ1-2, with D unclear. The germline V gene has CDR1 LNHDA and CDR2 SQIVND (reference sequence). The CDR3 runs 13 residues. V shed 5 bases and J shed 8 bases, with 15 bases lying between them. CDR3 in DNA: TGTGCCAGTAGTGCCGTTGAGGGATACGGCTACACCTTC. This sequence encodes CASSAVEGYGYTF.

The gene calls are TRBV29-1 and TRBJ1-1, with TRBD1 matching 8 bases. The V and J ends lost 5 bases and 6 bases, in that order; junction bases with no gene match: 14. Germline CDR1 and CDR2: SQVTM and ANQGSEA. This CDR3 is 15 amino acids long. The CDR3 is CSVPAKMTGEAEAFF. In nucleotides, the CDR3 is TGCAGCGTTCCCGCCAAGATGACAGGGGAGGCTGAAGCTTTCTTT.

The chain is built from TRBV18 and TRBJ1-2; D is possibly TRBD1 (6 bases). Per the germline V gene, CDR1 is KGHSH and CDR2 is LQKENI. The CDR3 totals 14 residues. The V end was cut by 3 bases, the J end by 0 bases, with 8 bases between. The CDR3 DNA sequence: TGTGCCAGCTCACCGGACAGATCTAACTATGGCTACACCTTC. As protein: CASSPDRSNYGYTF.

The chain carries TRBV9 and TRBJ1-3, with D possibly matching TRBD1 (6 bases). This CDR3 spans 15 amino acids. In germline, CDR1 is SGDLS, CDR2 YYNGEE. Trimming took 0 bases from V and 6 from J, leaving 13 bases between them. The DNA of the CDR3 is TGTGCCAGCAGCGTAGCAACAGGGCCGCCAAACACCATATATTTT. The encoded protein is CASSVATGPPNTIYF.

This clone was counted a single time. This chain uses TRBV6-5 with TRBJ2-1, with 16 nucleotides matching TRBD2. This CDR3 comprises 15 residues. The V gene end was trimmed by 8 bases and the J gene end by 8 bases; junction bases not matched to a gene: 6. The germline V gene encodes CDR1 MNHEY and CDR2 SVGAGI. CDR3 region: CASGTSGGAADEQFF. The CDR3 DNA sequence: TGTGCCAGCGGGACTAGCGGGGGGGCCGCGGATGAGCAGTTCTTC.

Only a few counts were recorded for this clone. The V gene is TRBV11-2, the J gene TRBJ2-7; no firm D call. The V gene lost 0 bases and the J gene lost 7 bases, with 10 bases spanning the gap. This CDR3 has 13 residues. The germline gives CDR1 SGHAT, CDR2 FQNNGV. The CDR3, as DNA: TGTGCCAGCAGCTTAGAACCCTTCGGGGAGCAGTACTTC. It encodes CASSLEPFGEQYF.

This clone came up a few times. This sequence joins TRBV7-2 and TRBJ2-7; 8 nucleotides align to TRBD1. The germline V gene encodes CDR1 SGHTA and CDR2 FQGNSA. The J segment lost 6 bases and the V segment lost 5 bases, leaving 15 bases of the junction unmatched. The CDR3 has 16 amino acids. CDR3 coding DNA: TGTGCCAGCAGCCGGTCGATTCAGGGGGCTGAGAGCGAGCAGTACTTC. This encodes CASSRSIQGAESEQYF.

The rearrangement links TRBV29-1 to TRBJ1-2, with TRBD1 identical over 7 bases. The V and J ends lost 3 bases and 3 bases, in that order; junction bases with no gene match: 13. The length of the CDR3 is 16 residues. CDR1 and CDR2 (germline): SQVTM, ANQGSEA. The CDR3 DNA is TGCAGCGTTGACAGACAGGGCTTCGCTCTTGACTATGGCTACACCTTC. Its protein product is CSVDRQGFALDYGYTF.

This rearrangement joins TRBV19 to TRBJ2-1, with TRBD2 identical over 8 bases. Looked up from germline, CDR1 is LNHDA and CDR2 is SQIVND (reference sequence). The CDR3 totals 14 residues. Losses at the gene ends were 7 bases for V and 4 bases for J; bases not matched to a gene: 6. The CDR3 region is CASNRRGAYNEQFF. CDR3 in DNA: TGTGCCAGTAATCGGCGGGGGGCTTACAATGAGCAGTTCTTC.

The rearrangement links TRBV4-3 to TRBJ2-7; TRBD1 is a possible D gene (5 bases). CDR3 length: 15 amino acids. CDR1 and CDR2 from the germline V gene are LGHNA and YSLEER. V was pared by 4 bases and J by 0 bases, with 13 bases between. CDR3 in DNA: TGCGCCAGCAGCCCCTTGACAGACAGCTCCTACGAGCAGTACTTC. Protein product: CASSPLTDSSYEQYF.

The chain's CDR3 is CASSLSMGAKKLFF. CDR3 nucleotides: TGTGCCAGCAGCCTCTCAATGGGGGCAAAAAAACTGTTTTTT. The rearrangement joins TRBV9 to TRBJ1-4, with D possibly matching TRBD1 (6 bases). V dropped 4 bases and J dropped 9 bases, with 16 bases sitting between them. The CDR3 is made up of 14 amino acids. The germline gives CDR1 SGDLS, CDR2 YYNGEE. The full variable domain, completed using reference TRBV9 and TRBJ1-4, is DSGVTQTPKHLITATGQRVTLRCSPRSGDLSVYWYQQSLDQGLQFLIQYYNGEERAKGNILERFSAQQFPDLHSELNLSSLELGDSALYFCASSLSMGAKKLFFGSGTQLSVL.

V usage is TRBV2 and J usage is TRBJ1-2; 7 nucleotides match TRBD1. Per germline, CDR1 SNHLY and CDR2 FYNNEI. V dropped 8 bases and J dropped 4; count of bases not matched to a gene: 13. This CDR3 is 15 amino acids long. The CDR3, as DNA: TGTGCCAGCGGATCGAAGGGGGCGCAGGGCTATGGCTACACCTTC. Translation: CASGSKGAQGYGYTF.

The chain is built from TRBV6-2 or TRBV6-3 and TRBJ2-7; TRBD2 agrees at 8 bases. Per germline, CDR1 MNHEY and CDR2 SVGEGT. The CDR3 is made up of 16 amino acids. V was pared by 1 base and J by 2 bases, with 7 bases of the junction left unmatched. CDR3 region: CASSYFPSGGPYEQYF. For the CDR3, the DNA is TGTGCCAGCAGTTACTTCCCCTCGGGGGGGCCCTACGAGCAGTACTTC.

The rearrangement links TRBV6-5 to TRBJ1-3; D uncertain. Germline V gene lookup returns CDR1 MNHEY and CDR2 SVGAGI. V was pared by 6 bases and J by 0 bases, with 6 bases between. The CDR3 has 13 amino acids. The CDR3, as DNA: TGTGCCAGCAGACTATACTCTGGAAACACCATATATTTT. Translation: CASRLYSGNTIYF.

This clone has only one observation. The CDR3 region has the DNA TGTGCCAGCAGTGAATCAGGTGGTTATCAGCCCCAGCATTTT. This codes for CASSESGGYQPQHF. The chain has TRBV25-1 and TRBJ1-5; D gene unclear. In germline, CDR1 is MGHDK, CDR2 SYGVNS. V lost 1 base and J 5 bases, leaving 9 bases between the germline ends. The CDR3 sequence is 14 residues long.

The chain employs TRBV2 and TRBJ2-1; D may be TRBD2 (6 bases). The V and J ends lost 6 bases and 8 bases respectively, with 14 bases between them. This CDR3 has 13 amino acids. Germline CDR1 and CDR2: SNHLY and FYNNEI. CDR3 sequence (DNA): TGTGCCAGCAGCTACTCTAGCGACCATGAGCAGTTCTTC. Translated: CASSYSSDHEQFF.

The rearrangement links TRBV6-5 to TRBJ2-7; possible D gene TRBD2, 5 bases. The germline gives CDR1 MNHEY, CDR2 SVGAGI. The CDR3 consists of 12 residues. The germline V and J ends were trimmed by 7 bases and 2 bases, with 9 bases remaining between them. As DNA, the CDR3 is TGTGCCAGCAAGGACGGGACCTACGAGCAGTACTTC. Translating it yields CASKDGTYEQYF.

The chain employs TRBV7-2 and TRBJ2-1; weak D call: TRBD1 (6 bases). CDR1 is SGHTA, CDR2 FQGNSA, per germline. Trimming took off 5 bases at V and 5 bases at J, with 7 bases between the two ends. This CDR3 spans 12 amino acids. The CDR3 loop is CASSRGNNEQFF. The CDR3, as DNA: TGTGCCAGCAGCAGGGGGAACAATGAGCAGTTCTTC.

J is TRBJ2-1 and V is TRBV29-1; TRBD2 aligns across 12 bases. Per germline, CDR1 SQVTM and CDR2 ANQGSEA. The length of the CDR3 is 15 residues. V was pared by 2 bases and J by 7 bases, with 6 bases of the junction left unmatched. CDR3: CSVELGTSGYNEQFF. CDR3 in DNA: TGCAGCGTTGAACTAGGGACTAGCGGGTATAATGAGCAGTTCTTC.

The rearrangement links TRBV7-2 to TRBJ2-3; 7 positions match TRBD2. This CDR3 spans 16 amino acids. Germline lookup yields CDR1 SGHTA and CDR2 FQGNSA. V lost 7 bases, J lost 2 bases, and 12 bases stayed unmatched. The CDR3 DNA reads TGTGCCAGCACCGGTATAGCGGGTTTTTTCACAGATACGCAGTATTTT. Translated, it gives CASTGIAGFFTDTQYF.

The chain recombines TRBV19 with TRBJ1-1; D might be TRBD1 (6 bases). The V gene's germline CDR1 is LNHDA and CDR2 SQIVND (reference sequence). This CDR3 has 12 amino acids. With 4 bases removed from V and 4 bases from J, the gap between germline ends came to 7 bases. CDR3 in DNA: TGTGCCAGTAGTAAAGGGGGCACTGAAGCTTTCTTT. Its protein product is CASSKGGTEAFF.

By share, this clone ranks as medium-sized. This sample also contains other DNA sequences that code for the same CDR3. The chain carries TRBV9 and TRBJ1-2; TRBD1 aligns across 7 bases. This CDR3 is built from 14 residues. Trimming cost V 0 bases and J 4 bases; bases outside gene matches: 3. Germline V gene lookup returns CDR1 SGDLS and CDR2 YYNGEE. CDR3 amino acids: CASSVGGGSYGYTF. Written as DNA, the CDR3 is TGTGCCAGCAGCGTAGGAGGGGGCAGCTATGGCTACACCTTC.